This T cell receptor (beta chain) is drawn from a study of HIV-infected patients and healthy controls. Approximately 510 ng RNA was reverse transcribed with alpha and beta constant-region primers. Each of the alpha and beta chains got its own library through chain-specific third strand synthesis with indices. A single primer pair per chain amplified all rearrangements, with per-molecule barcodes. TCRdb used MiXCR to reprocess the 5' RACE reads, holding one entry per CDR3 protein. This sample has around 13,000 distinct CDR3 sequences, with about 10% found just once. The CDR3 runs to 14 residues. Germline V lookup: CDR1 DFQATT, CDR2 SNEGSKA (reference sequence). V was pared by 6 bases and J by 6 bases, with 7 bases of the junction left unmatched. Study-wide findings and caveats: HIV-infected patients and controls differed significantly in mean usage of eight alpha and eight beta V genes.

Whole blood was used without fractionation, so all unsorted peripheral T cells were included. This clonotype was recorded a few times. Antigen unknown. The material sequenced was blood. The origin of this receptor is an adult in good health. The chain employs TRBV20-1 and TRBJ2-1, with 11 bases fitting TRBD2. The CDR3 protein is CSARGLAEFNEQFF. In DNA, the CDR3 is TGCAGTGCCAGGGGACTAGCGGAGTTCAATGAGCAGTTCTTC.